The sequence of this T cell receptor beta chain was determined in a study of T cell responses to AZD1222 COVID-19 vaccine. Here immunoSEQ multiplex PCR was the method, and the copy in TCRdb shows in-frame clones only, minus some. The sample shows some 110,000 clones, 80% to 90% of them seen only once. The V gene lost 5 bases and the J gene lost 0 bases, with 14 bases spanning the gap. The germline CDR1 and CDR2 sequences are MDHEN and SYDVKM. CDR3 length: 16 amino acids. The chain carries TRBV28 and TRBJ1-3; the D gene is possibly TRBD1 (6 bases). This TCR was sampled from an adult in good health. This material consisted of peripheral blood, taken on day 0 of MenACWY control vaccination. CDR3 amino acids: CASSPGDTSSGNTIYF. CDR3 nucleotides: TGTGCCAGCAGTCCGGGGGACACAAGCTCTGGAAACACCATATATTTT. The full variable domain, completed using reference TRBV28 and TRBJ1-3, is DVKVTQSSRYLVKRTGEKVFLECVQDMDHENMFWYRQDPGLGLRLIYFSYDVKMKEKGDIPEGYSVSREKKERFSLILESASTNQTSMYLCASSPGDTSSGNTIYFGEGSWLTVV.